A selection of T cell receptor beta chains follows, all from one sample in a study of cytomegalovirus exposure and HLA in healthy donors. Generated by immunoSEQ multiplex PCR, the TCRdb table keeps only in-frame clones and is missing some. Here the sample spans about 140,000 clones, 70% to 85% being singletons. Sequencing used PBMCs. These receptors came from a middle-aged woman in good health and CMV-seronegative. The CDR3 runs from the conserved cysteine through the conserved F or W. A D gene is named only where the DNA matches it firmly. A clone size is listed for some rows: how often the clone was seen (once, few, many), or a class if it is expanded.

d_call j_call clone_size v_call cdr3_length cdr3_nt cdr3_aa
NA TRBJ1-1 NA TRBV27 15 TGTGCCAGCAGTTTCGCCAGGGATCTTTCCACTGAAGCTTTCTTT CASSFARDLSTEAFF
NA TRBJ2-7 NA TRBV6-5 15 TGTGCCAGCAGTTACTCCGTTACTCTGTCCTACGAGCAGTACTTC CASSYSVTLSYEQYF
NA TRBJ1-2 NA TRBV28 14 TGTGCCAGCAGTTTTGGCAGGGATAACTATGGCTACACCTTC CASSFGRDNYGYTF
NA TRBJ1-1 NA TRBV6-5 13 TGTGCCAGCAGTGAGGCTAGGGGCACTGAAGCTTTCTTT CASSEARGTEAFF
NA TRBJ2-2 NA TRBV27 16 TGTGCCAGCAGTCCGCCAGGAGGTAAAGAAGCCGGGGAGCTGTTTTTT CASSPPGGKEAGELFF
TRBD1 TRBJ1-1 NA TRBV5-1 17 TGCGCCAGCAGCTTGGGCCGGGACAGGAGGTTAGACGCTGAAGCTTTCTTT CASSLGRDRRLDAEAFF
NA TRBJ2-1 NA TRBV5-1 14 TGCGCCAGCAGCTTGTCAGGGGGGTACAATGAGCAGTTCTTC CASSLSGGYNEQFF
TRBD1 TRBJ2-2 NA TRBV28 16 TGTGCCAGCAGGCGAGCCGGGACAGGGATCACCGGGGAGCTGTTTTTT CASRRAGTGITGELFF
NA TRBJ2-3 NA TRBV4-3 16 TGCGCCAGCAGCCAAGACCGCCTGCGGGAATCTGATACGCAGTATTTT CASSQDRLRESDTQYF
NA TRBJ2-7 NA TRBV28 12 TGTGCCAGCAGTTTTTATTCCTACGAGCAGTACTTC CASSFYSYEQYF
TRBD2 TRBJ2-3 NA TRBV7-8 13 TGTGCCAGCAGCTTAGCTGGCGGGAGTACGCAGTATTTT CASSLAGGSTQYF
NA TRBJ1-3 once TRBV7-2 16 TGTGCCAGCAGCTCCTTACGCCAAGGAGCTGGAAACACCATATATTTT CASSSLRQGAGNTIYF
NA TRBJ2-7 NA TRBV28 15 TGTGCCAGCAGTTTTAGGGGGAGACCGCTCTACGAGCAGTACTTC CASSFRGRPLYEQYF
NA TRBJ2-2 NA TRBV30 13 TGTGCCTGGATAGCATTTCGGACCGGGGAGCTGTTTTTT CAWIAFRTGELFF
TRBD2 TRBJ2-4 NA TRBV6-6 16 TGTGCCAGCAGGGGACTAGCGGGAATAGCCAAAAACATTCAGTACTTC CASRGLAGIAKNIQYF
NA TRBJ1-2 NA TRBV5-8 15 TGTGCCAGCAGCTTGGAAGCAGGGGATGGGTATGGCTACACCTTC CASSLEAGDGYGYTF
TRBD2 TRBJ2-3 NA TRBV7-2 15 TGTGCCAGCAGCAGAGCGGGAGGTATCACAGATACGCAGTATTTT CASSRAGGITDTQYF
TRBD1 TRBJ2-5 NA TRBV28 16 TGTGCCAGCAGTTTAAGTCCGACAGGGATCGGGGAGACCCAGTACTTC CASSLSPTGIGETQYF
NA TRBJ2-3 NA TRBV5-1 12 TGCGCCAGCAGCTTGGTCCGGGATACGCAGTATTTT CASSLVRDTQYF
TRBD1 TRBJ2-5 NA TRBV7-8 14 TGTGCCAGCAGCCGTACAGGGGTCCAAGAGACCCAGTACTTC CASSRTGVQETQYF
NA TRBJ1-1 NA TRBV19 13 TGTGCCAGTAGTATAGGGGGCAGGGCTGAAGCTTTCTTT CASSIGGRAEAFF
NA TRBJ2-7 few TRBV28 15 TGTGCCAGCAGTTTGCTTTGGGACAAGTCCTACGAGCAGTACTTC CASSLLWDKSYEQYF
NA TRBJ1-1 NA TRBV28 14 TGTGCCAGCAGCTTCCAGGGGATCAACACTGAAGCTTTCTTT CASSFQGINTEAFF
TRBD1 TRBJ2-3 NA TRBV5-1 14 TGCGCCAGCAGCTCTGACAGGGTCACAGATACGCAGTATTTT CASSSDRVTDTQYF
TRBD2 TRBJ2-7 NA TRBV28 17 TGTGCCAGCAGTTTGCGCCTAGCGGGAGGGCCTTCAGACGAGCAGTACTTC CASSLRLAGGPSDEQYF
TRBD1 TRBJ2-7 once TRBV10-3 16 TGTGCCATCAAACAACCCGGACAGGGCAAAGACTACGAGCAGTACTTC CAIKQPGQGKDYEQYF
NA TRBJ1-1 NA TRBV7-3 14 TGTGCCAGCAGCTTAACAGGGGTGGACACTGAAGCTTTCTTT CASSLTGVDTEAFF
NA TRBJ2-7 NA TRBV27 14 TGTGCCAGCAGTTACGGTGCAGGGGTCTACGAGCAGTACTTC CASSYGAGVYEQYF
NA TRBJ1-2 NA TRBV5-1 13 TGCGCCAGCAGCTTGACCCTCGGCTATGGCTACACCTTC CASSLTLGYGYTF
TRBD1 TRBJ1-1 NA TRBV5-1 15 TGCGCCAGCAGCTGGGGGGGACAGGGGAACACTGAAGCTTTCTTT CASSWGGQGNTEAFF
TRBD1 TRBJ1-2 NA TRBV28 18 TGTGCCAGCAGCCTCGTACTACAGGGGGCGCGAAACACCTATGGCTACACCTTC CASSLVLQGARNTYGYTF
NA TRBJ1-1 NA TRBV27 14 TGTGCCAGCAGCTTGACAGGATCGAACACTGAAGCTTTCTTT CASSLTGSNTEAFF
NA TRBJ1-3 NA TRBV5-1 14 TGCGCCAGCAGCTCTTATGGGCAGGGCGACACCATATATTTT CASSSYGQGDTIYF
NA TRBJ2-2 few TRBV4-2 15 TGTGCCAGCAGCCAAGATTCTACCAACACCGGGGAGCTGTTTTTT CASSQDSTNTGELFF
NA TRBJ2-7 NA TRBV20-1 11 TGCAGTGCTAGAGGTCCAGGAGAGCAGTACTTC CSARGPGEQYF
TRBD2 TRBJ2-7 NA TRBV10-1 15 TGCGCCAGCAGTATTAAGCGGGAGGGCCGTCTCGAGCAGTACTTC CASSIKREGRLEQYF
NA TRBJ2-5 NA TRBV11-2 14 TGTGCCAGCAGCCACCCGAGAGGGGGAGAGACCCAGTACTTC CASSHPRGGETQYF
TRBD2 TRBJ2-7 NA TRBV28 16 TGTGCCAGCAGTAACGGACTAGCGGGGAGCTCCTACGAGCAGTACTTC CASSNGLAGSSYEQYF
NA TRBJ1-5 NA TRBV6-5 15 TGTGCCAGCAGTTACTCGAGGTCCAGGGGTCAGCCCCAGCATTTT CASSYSRSRGQPQHF
TRBD2 TRBJ2-1 NA TRBV5-1 15 TGCGCCAGCAGCTTCGATGGGCTAGCGGGCAATGAGCAGTTCTTC CASSFDGLAGNEQFF
NA TRBJ1-5 NA TRBV7-9 18 TGTGCCAGCAGCTTAGCGCGGGCAGGCGCCTATAGCAATCAGCCCCAGCATTTT CASSLARAGAYSNQPQHF
NA TRBJ1-4 NA TRBV28 13 TGTGCCAGCACGAATCCGGACTCCGAAAAACTGTTTTTT CASTNPDSEKLFF
TRBD2 TRBJ2-4 NA TRBV19 16 TGTGCCAGTAGTATCGGGACTAGCGGGATAATGAACATTCAGTACTTC CASSIGTSGIMNIQYF
TRBD2 TRBJ2-3 NA TRBV10-3 14 TGTGCCATCAGTCCGGGACTAGGAACAGATACGCAGTATTTT CAISPGLGTDTQYF
NA TRBJ1-5 NA TRBV6-6 14 TGTGCCAGCACTCCGACAGGCACCAATCAGCCCCAGCATTTT CASTPTGTNQPQHF
NA TRBJ1-4 NA TRBV5-1 14 TGCGCCAGCAGCTTGGGGGCAGGGAACGAAAAACTGTTTTTT CASSLGAGNEKLFF
TRBD1 TRBJ2-5 NA TRBV5-1 15 TGCGCCAGCAGTTTTGGACAGGGAAGACAAGAGACCCAGTACTTC CASSFGQGRQETQYF
TRBD2 TRBJ2-5 NA TRBV7-7 15 TGTGCCAGCAGCCACGGACTAGCGAGGGGGGAGACCCAGTACTTC CASSHGLARGETQYF
TRBD2 TRBJ2-7 NA TRBV7-9 15 TGTGCCAGCAGCGAAACTAGCGGGAGATTCTACGAGCAGTACTTC CASSETSGRFYEQYF
TRBD2 TRBJ2-2 NA TRBV7-6 16 TGTGCCAGCAGCCCCCTAGCGGGAGCGAACACCGGGGAGCTGTTTTTT CASSPLAGANTGELFF
NA TRBJ1-5 NA TRBV7-9 16 TGTGCTAGCAGCTTAGCGCGAAGGGGTAGCAATCAGCCCCAGCATTTT CASSLARRGSNQPQHF
TRBD2 TRBJ2-1 NA TRBV28 17 TGTGCCAGCAGTTTAATTGGGGGCGGGGCACGGGGGGGTGAGCAGTTCTTC CASSLIGGGARGGEQFF
TRBD1 TRBJ1-5 NA TRBV2 14 TGTGCCAGCAGCGGCCGGGACAGAGCCTCGCCCCAGCATTTT CASSGRDRASPQHF
TRBD2 TRBJ2-1 NA TRBV2 14 TGTGCCAGCAGGTTCCTAGCGGGAGTAAATGAGCAGTTCTTC CASRFLAGVNEQFF
NA TRBJ1-5 NA TRBV5-4 15 TGTGCCAGCAGCTCCCTTCCTTCCGGGGATCAGCCCCAGCATTTT CASSSLPSGDQPQHF
NA TRBJ2-7 NA TRBV5-4 15 TGTGCCAGCAGCTTGGAGAGGGAGGGGGGCTACGAGCAGTACTTC CASSLEREGGYEQYF
NA TRBJ1-1 NA TRBV13 16 TGTGCCAGCAGCTTACTGGATCGGCGGCCGGATTTAGGAGCTTTCTTT CASSLLDRRPDLGAFF
NA TRBJ2-3 NA TRBV7-6 16 TGTGCCAGCAGCTTATGGGAAGGGAGTTTGATGAATACGCAGTATTTT CASSLWEGSLMNTQYF
TRBD2 TRBJ2-7 NA TRBV5-4 13 TGTGCCAGCAGCCGTGGGGGGGGCTACGAGCAGTACTTC CASSRGGGYEQYF